This TCR beta chain came from a study of T cell responses to AZD1222 COVID-19 vaccine. At the level of the study: Combined were second doses at about 4 or about 12 weeks.

Here immunoSEQ multiplex PCR was the method, and the copy in TCRdb shows in-frame clones only, minus some. This table holds tens of thousands of clones, roughly 87% found once. Study results and limitations: The donor group comprised mostly white British people and more females; the analysis possibly underestimated clonal diversity. Variant regions that are unmutated are reportedly the target of nearly half of spike-specific TCRs.

For this clone: Its specificity is not known.

This CDR3 has 14 residues. J lost 7 bases, V lost 1 base, and 4 bases had no gene match. Germline loops: CDR1 SGDLS, CDR2 YYNGEE. The chain employs TRBV9 and TRBJ2-1, with 8 bases lining up with TRBD1. This clonotype was sampled from an adult in good health. The sample in question was peripheral blood, obtained on day 0 of AZD1222 vaccination. CDR3 sequence reads: CASSVWTGKNEQFF. As DNA, the CDR3 is TGTGCCAGCAGCGTATGGACAGGGAAAAATGAGCAGTTCTTC. Together with reference TRBV9 and TRBJ2-1, the CDR3 gives the full variable domain: DSGVTQTPKHLITATGQRVTLRCSPRSGDLSVYWYQQSLDQGLQFLIQYYNGEERAKGNILERFSAQQFPDLHSELNLSSLELGDSALYFCASSVWTGKNEQFFGPGTRLTVL.